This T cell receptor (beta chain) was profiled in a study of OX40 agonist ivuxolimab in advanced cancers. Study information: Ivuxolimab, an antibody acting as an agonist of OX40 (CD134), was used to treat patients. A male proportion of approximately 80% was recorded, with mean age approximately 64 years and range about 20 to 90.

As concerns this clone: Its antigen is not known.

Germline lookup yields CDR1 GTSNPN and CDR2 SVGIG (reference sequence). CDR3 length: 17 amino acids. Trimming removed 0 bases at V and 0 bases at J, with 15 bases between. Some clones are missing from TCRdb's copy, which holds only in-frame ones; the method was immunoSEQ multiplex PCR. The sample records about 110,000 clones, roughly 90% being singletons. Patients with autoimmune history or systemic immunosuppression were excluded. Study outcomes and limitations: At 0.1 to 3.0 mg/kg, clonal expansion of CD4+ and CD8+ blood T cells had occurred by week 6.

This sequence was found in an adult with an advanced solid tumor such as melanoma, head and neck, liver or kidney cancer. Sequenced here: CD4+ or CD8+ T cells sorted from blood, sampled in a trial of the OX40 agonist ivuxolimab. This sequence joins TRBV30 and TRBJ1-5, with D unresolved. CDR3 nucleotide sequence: TGTGCCTGGAGTGTAATGAGGCAGCCATATAGCAATCAGCCCCAGCATTTT. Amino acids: CAWSVMRQPYSNQPQHF.